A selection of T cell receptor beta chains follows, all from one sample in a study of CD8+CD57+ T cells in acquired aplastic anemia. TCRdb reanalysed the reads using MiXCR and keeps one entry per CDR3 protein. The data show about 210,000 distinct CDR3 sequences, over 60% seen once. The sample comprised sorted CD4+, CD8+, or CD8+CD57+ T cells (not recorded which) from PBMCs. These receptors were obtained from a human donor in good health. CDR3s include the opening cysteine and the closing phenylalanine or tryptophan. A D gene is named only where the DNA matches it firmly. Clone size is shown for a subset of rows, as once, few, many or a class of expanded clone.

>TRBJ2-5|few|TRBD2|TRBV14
CASSPSTSGGEETQYF
TGTGCCAGCAGCCCATCGACTAGCGGGGGGGAAGAGACCCAGTACTTC
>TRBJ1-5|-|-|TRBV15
CATSRDYGPNQPQHF
TGTGCCACCAGCAGAGATTACGGGCCGAATCAGCCCCAGCATTTT
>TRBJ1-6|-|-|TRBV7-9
CASSLFIGRDSPLHF
TGCGCCAGCAGCTTATTCATAGGTCGGGATTCACCCCTCCACTTT
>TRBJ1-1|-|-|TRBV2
CASDEQGSTEAFF
TGTGCCAGCGATGAGCAGGGGAGCACTGAAGCTTTCTTT
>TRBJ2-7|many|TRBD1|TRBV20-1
CSASGGQGPYEQYF
TGCAGTGCCAGTGGGGGACAGGGTCCCTACGAGCAGTACTTC
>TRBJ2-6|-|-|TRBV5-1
CASSIEGFGANVLTF
TGCGCCAGCAGCATTGAAGGCTTTGGGGCCAACGTCCTGACTTTC
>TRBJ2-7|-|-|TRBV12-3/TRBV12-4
CASSLWPGSYEQYF
TGTGCCAGCAGTCTTTGGCCTGGGTCCTACGAGCAGTACTTC
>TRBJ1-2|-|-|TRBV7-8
CASSLDVNYGYTF
TGTGCCAGCAGCTTGGATGTTAACTATGGCTACACCTTC
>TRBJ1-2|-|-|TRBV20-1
CSARDHDYGYTF
TGCAGTGCTAGAGATCATGACTATGGCTACACCTTC
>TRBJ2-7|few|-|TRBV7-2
CASSGGTGSYEQYF
TGTGCCAGCAGCGGAGGGACGGGCTCCTACGAGCAGTACTTC